The entry below gives a single T cell receptor (beta chain) sequence along with its context. Its cognate antigen is unknown. The entry originates in a study of T cell responses to AZD1222 COVID-19 vaccine. Study in general: Analyses pooled second doses at about 4 or about 12 weeks.

Method: immunoSEQ multiplex PCR; TCRdb's copy keeps in-frame clones and lacks some. The repertoire holds 100,000 to 150,000 clones, with 85% to 90% as singletons. J lost 7 bases, V lost 0 bases, and 12 bases had no gene match. The CDR3 is 18 residues long. Germline CDR1 is SGDLS and CDR2 is YYNGEE. Overall study results and limits: Females outnumbered males among donors, who were mostly white British; clonal diversity was possibly underestimated. After two AZD1222 doses, spike-specific TCR breadth and depth rose versus day 0.

This clonotype was sampled from an adult in good health. The chain employs TRBV9 and TRBJ2-1; 11 bases fit TRBD2. The specimen comprised peripheral blood, sampled on day 0 of AZD1222 vaccination. CDR3 sequence reads: CASSVVGSGGAHLNEQFF. CDR3 DNA: TGTGCCAGCAGCGTAGTCGGTAGCGGGGGGGCCCATTTAAATGAGCAGTTCTTC.